Included here is one TCR beta chain sequence, with context. Original analysis: Estimates of nucleated cell counts were drawn from the amplification of reference gene primers. Libraries were prepared by immunoSEQ multiplex PCR; TCRdb keeps only in-frame clonotypes and omits some of them. From that table come the V and J calls and clone size; the DNA was used to work out D and trimming. The data show about 97,000 clones, with 90% seen just once and about 1.7% held by the top ten. The record originates from a study of blood T cell repertoires in COVID-19. Study background: Samples representing acute and convalescent COVID-19 were sourced from the United States, Italy and Spain. T cells, B-cell-depleted T cells, or PBMCs supplied cDNA or gDNA.

This CDR3 region has 15 residues. Trimming removed 3 bases from V and 4 bases from J; junction bases left unmatched: 9. CDR1 is SGHRS, CDR2 YFSETQ, per germline. The chain links TRBV5-1 to TRBJ1-1; the match to TRBD1 covers 7 bases. This sequence was found in a man in his fifties or sixties with acute or convalescent COVID-19. The sample comprised peripheral blood. For the CDR3, the DNA is TGCGCCAGCAGCTGGGACCCGACAGGGAGCACTGAAGCTTTCTTT. It translates to CASSWDPTGSTEAFF.